The next 30 T cell receptor beta chains were all read from a single sample in a study of T-cell memory formation after mild COVID-19 (dated by TCRdb to about 2021). The receptor library was made with 5' RACE. TCRdb shows the sequencer as Illumina NovaSeq 6000. TCRdb trimmed public reads at Q25 via fastp, called clones via MiXCR and kept in-frame beta chains. Every CDR3 protein is listed once, alongside the most common genes and DNA of its rows. Here the sample has 120,000 or so distinct CDR3 sequences; 15% to 20% occur a single time. The ten biggest clones cover about 5.2% of the sample. Sequencing was done on a sample of PBMCs or a T cell subset sorted from them (not recorded which). These receptors originate from a man aged 18 to 30 who had mild COVID-19 (a few samples of this study predate the infection). The sample titles of this study are shuffled in the database, so cell type and time point are left out; the donor was told from shared clones.

The CDR3 nucleotides are TGTGCCAGCAGCGGCTCCCCCAGGGGCAATGAGCAGTTCTTC. Protein product: CASSGSPRGNEQFF. The chain recombines TRBV3-1 with TRBJ2-1; the D gene is possibly TRBD1 (6 bases). The CDR3 has 14 residues. CDR1 is LGHDT and CDR2 is YNNKEL in the germline V gene (reference sequence). V dropped 5 bases and J dropped 6 bases, with 14 bases sitting between them.

This chain uses TRBV29-1 with TRBJ2-3; TRBD2 aligns across 7 bases. This CDR3 contains 14 residues. V shed 5 bases, J shed 6 bases, and the junction held 11 bases outside the gene matches. Looked up from germline, CDR1 is SQVTM and CDR2 is ANQGSEA. The CDR3 DNA follows: TGCAGCGTTCTTTTGTGGGGGGGACCCGATACGCAGTATTTT. The encoded protein is CSVLLWGGPDTQYF.

The chain combines TRBV6-2 or TRBV6-3 with TRBJ2-2; the D call may be TRBD1 or TRBD2 (5 bases each). This CDR3 is built from 12 residues. Germline CDR1 is MNHEY and CDR2 is SVGEGT. Trimming left V 6 bases short and J 6 bases short, with 8 bases between. The DNA for the CDR3 is TGTGCCAGCAGCCGGGACGCCGGGGAGCTGTTTTTT. This encodes CASSRDAGELFF.

The rearrangement joins TRBV5-1 to TRBJ1-1, with D maybe TRBD1 (6 bases). The germline V gene has CDR1 SGHRS and CDR2 YFSETQ. This CDR3 is 16 amino acids long. Trimming removed 0 bases from V and 3 bases from J, with 15 bases in between. For the CDR3, the DNA is TGCGCCAGCAGCTTGGAATGGGGACACTCTTACACTGAAGCTTTCTTT. This encodes CASSLEWGHSYTEAFF.

The genes are TRBV5-1 and TRBJ2-1; weak D call: TRBD1 (6 bases). V lost 0 bases, J lost 2 bases, and 9 bases lay in between. CDR1 and CDR2 from the germline V gene are SGHRS and YFSETQ. This CDR3 comprises 15 residues. The CDR3 here is CASSLGGDTYNEQFF. As DNA, the CDR3 is TGCGCCAGCAGCTTGGGTGGGGACACCTACAATGAGCAGTTCTTC.

The chain combines TRBV5-8 with TRBJ1-2; D unresolved. CDR3 length: 16 amino acids. Germline loops: CDR1 SGHTS, CDR2 YDEGEE. Trimming shortened V by 4 bases and J by 2 bases, and 18 bases separated the two germline ends. CDR3 in amino acids: CASSLGRVRRNYGYTF. In DNA, the CDR3 is TGTGCCAGCAGCCTTGGGAGGGTCAGGAGAAACTATGGCTACACCTTC.

This chain links TRBV7-2 with TRBJ2-5; possibly TRBD2 for D (5 bases). In germline, CDR1 is SGHTA, CDR2 FQGNSA. Between the trimmed V and J ends, which lost 1 base and 5 bases, there was a span of 14 bases. The CDR3 runs 15 residues. The chain's CDR3 is CASSLGTGSGETQYF. For the CDR3, the DNA is TGTGCCAGCAGCTTAGGGACGGGTTCGGGGGAGACCCAGTACTTC.

This clonotype was seen a handful of times. The chain employs TRBV5-1 and TRBJ1-4; D call uncertain. The CDR3 runs 14 residues. The germline gives CDR1 SGHRS, CDR2 YFSETQ. The germline V and J ends were trimmed by 5 bases and 7 bases, with 15 bases remaining between them. CDR3 sequence: CASRPTRGGEKLFF. In nucleotides, the CDR3 is TGCGCCAGCAGACCAACCCGGGGAGGTGAAAAACTGTTTTTT.

At least ten counts were recorded for this clonotype. The chain uses TRBV5-1 and TRBJ2-3; D not resolved. Germline loops: CDR1 SGHRS, CDR2 YFSETQ. This CDR3 comprises 15 residues. Trimming cost V 4 bases and J 2 bases, with 14 bases left between them. The CDR3 region has the DNA TGCGCCAGCAGCCGGACCCCTCCCTCCACAGATACGCAGTATTTT. The encoded protein is CASSRTPPSTDTQYF.

This clonotype was counted between two and nine times. The gene calls are TRBV28 and TRBJ2-5; D tentatively reads TRBD1 or TRBD2 (7 bases each). Trimming cost V 5 bases and J 4 bases, with 17 bases left between them. Germline CDR1 MDHEN, CDR2 SYDVKM. The CDR3 consists of 15 residues. Here the CDR3 reads CASSQGGLGGETQYF. CDR3 nucleotide sequence: TGTGCCAGCAGTCAGGGGGGGCTCGGGGGAGAGACCCAGTACTTC.

This clonotype showed up many times. The V gene is TRBV5-1, the J gene TRBJ2-4; unclear D gene. Germline V CDR1 and CDR2: SGHRS, YFSETQ. V shed 1 base and J shed 5 bases, with 7 bases lying between them. The CDR3 consists of 13 residues. CDR3 region: CASSLNGENIQYF. The DNA of the CDR3 is TGCGCCAGCAGCTTGAACGGAGAAAACATTCAGTACTTC.

The chain employs TRBV12-3 or TRBV12-4 and TRBJ1-4; a weak D match, TRBD1 (5 bases). The CDR3 runs 14 residues. V gave up 1 base and J gave up 7 bases, with 10 bases separating them. The CDR3 loop is CASSLEQDFEKLFF. CDR3 bases: TGTGCCAGCAGTTTAGAACAGGATTTTGAAAAACTGTTTTTT.

This chain links TRBV5-1 with TRBJ2-5; D unclear. Per germline, CDR1 SGHRS and CDR2 YFSETQ. This CDR3 contains 13 residues. V was clipped by 2 bases and J by 4 bases, with 9 bases between them. The CDR3 here is CASSFGIGETQYF. The CDR3 nucleotides read TGCGCCAGCAGCTTTGGTATCGGAGAGACCCAGTACTTC.

The chain recombines TRBV7-2 with TRBJ2-7; 7 bases agree with TRBD2. The CDR3 consists of 15 residues. V was pared by 4 bases and J by 5 bases, with 11 bases of the junction left unmatched. Germline CDR1 and CDR2: SGHTA and FQGNSA. The CDR3 sequence is CASSSRRDYRDEQYV. DNA for the CDR3: TGTGCCAGCAGCTCCAGACGGGACTACAGAGACGAGCAGTACGTC.

The chain is built from TRBV7-9 and TRBJ1-2; 9 positions agree with TRBD1. There are 13 residues in the CDR3. V dropped 7 bases and J dropped 7; count of bases not matched to a gene: 7. From germline, CDR1 is SEHNR and CDR2 FQNEAQ (reference sequence). CDR3 DNA sequence: TGTGCCAGCACCGTGGGACAGGGTCTTGGCTACACCTTC. This translates into CASTVGQGLGYTF. The variable domain in full, completed from reference TRBV7-9 and TRBJ1-2, reads DTGVSQNPRHKITKRGQNVTFRCDPISEHNRLYWYRQTLGQGPEFLTYFQNEAQLEKSRLLSDRFSAERPKGSFSTLEIQRTEQGDSAMYLCASTVGQGLGYTFGSGTRLTVV.

This clonotype was seen a handful of times. The rearrangement uses TRBV3-1 and TRBJ2-4; D not certain. CDR1 and CDR2 from the germline V gene are LGHDT and YNNKEL (reference sequence). The CDR3 is 14 residues long. V gave up 0 bases and J gave up 12 bases, with 15 bases separating them. CDR3 DNA: TGTGCCAGCAGCCAAGACTCTAAGCCGACAAATCAGTACTTC. Protein: CASSQDSKPTNQYF.

This clonotype has only a few counts. The rearrangement uses TRBV18 and TRBJ1-1, with 7 bases lining up with TRBD1. After removal of 1 base from V and 1 base from J, the junction contained 6 bases not matched to a gene. CDR3 size: 16 residues. CDR1 and CDR2 from the germline V gene are KGHSH and LQKENI. CDR3 loop: CASSPLFGTANTEAFF. The DNA for the CDR3 is TGTGCCAGCTCACCACTATTTGGGACAGCGAACACTGAAGCTTTCTTT.

This clonotype has at least ten counts. This rearrangement joins TRBV5-1 to TRBJ2-7; D is unresolved. This CDR3 has 12 amino acids. Germline assignment: CDR1 SGHRS and CDR2 YFSETQ. Trimming pared 1 base from V and 5 bases from J, leaving 7 bases between. The DNA for the CDR3 is TGCGCCAGCAGCTTGCCAGATAACGAGCAGTACTTC. Amino acids: CASSLPDNEQYF.

The chain uses TRBV5-8 and TRBJ2-5, with TRBD1 matching over 9 bases. This CDR3 region has 16 residues. The germline V gene encodes CDR1 SGHTS and CDR2 YDEGEE. The trim removed 0 bases at V and 4 bases at J, leaving 7 bases unmatched. This chain's CDR3 is CASSLAGTGTGETQYF. CDR3 nucleotide sequence: TGTGCCAGCAGCTTGGCCGGGACAGGGACGGGAGAGACCCAGTACTTC.

Here the CDR3 reads CSATPRRGAQETQYF. CDR3 sequence (DNA): TGCAGTGCTACCCCAAGGAGGGGGGCTCAAGAGACCCAGTACTTC. This sequence joins TRBV20-1 and TRBJ2-5; D is tentatively TRBD1 or TRBD2 (6 bases each). V was pared by 4 bases and J by 2 bases, with 17 bases between. CDR1 and CDR2 (germline): DFQATT, SNEGSKA (reference sequence). The CDR3 is 15 residues long.

This clonotype was picked up a small number of times. The genes are TRBV12-3 or TRBV12-4 and TRBJ2-3, with 10 nucleotides matching TRBD2. The CDR3 extends over 16 amino acids. Trimming cost V 6 bases and J 0 bases; bases outside gene matches: 6. CDR3 protein: CASRRTSGQSTDTQYF. CDR3 nucleotide sequence: TGTGCCAGCAGGAGGACTAGCGGACAAAGCACAGATACGCAGTATTTT.

The rearrangement uses TRBV6-2 or TRBV6-3 and TRBJ1-2; maybe TRBD1 (5 bases). Germline V CDR1 and CDR2: MNHEY, SVGEGT. The CDR3 spans 14 residues. V was shortened by 4 bases and J by 7 bases, with 16 bases between the two germline ends. For the CDR3, the DNA is TGTGCCAGCAGTTTATTGGGACCGCTTTTTGGCTACACCTTC. Protein product: CASSLLGPLFGYTF.

The chain employs TRBV12-3 or TRBV12-4 and TRBJ1-1; weak D call: TRBD1 (5 bases). CDR3 length: 12 residues. The V end was cut by 6 bases, the J end by 10 bases, with 15 bases between. The DNA for the CDR3 is TGTGCCAGCAGCTCGTCCTTCACAGGAGCTTTCTTT. Protein: CASSSSFTGAFF.

The chain has TRBV4-3 and TRBJ1-2; D remains unclear. CDR3 size: 14 residues. Deletions cut 0 bases from V and 4 bases from J, with 9 bases between. Germline CDR1 reads LGHNA; CDR2 reads YSLEER. The DNA for the CDR3 is TGCGCCAGCAGCCAAGAATCTGGGTCCTATGGCTACACCTTC. Residues: CASSQESGSYGYTF.

The CDR3 DNA is TGTGCCAGCAGTTTGACCGGGGACTGGTATACGCAGTATTTT. This gives the protein CASSLTGDWYTQYF. The rearrangement joins TRBV28 to TRBJ2-3; a possible D gene is TRBD2 (6 bases). CDR1 is MDHEN and CDR2 is SYDVKM in the germline V gene. V lost 3 bases to trimming and J lost 7 bases, with 14 bases between them. CDR3 length: 14 amino acids. Supplemented by reference TRBV28 and TRBJ2-3, the full variable domain reads DVKVTQSSRYLVKRTGEKVFLECVQDMDHENMFWYRQDPGLGLRLIYFSYDVKMKEKGDIPEGYSVSREKKERFSLILESASTNQTSMYLCASSLTGDWYTQYFGPGTRLTVL.

This clonotype has only a few counts. This chain links TRBV5-1 with TRBJ2-7; the D is unclear. This CDR3 has 13 residues. CDR1 SGHRS and CDR2 YFSETQ come from the germline V gene. Trimming stripped 0 bases from V and 3 bases from J, with 7 bases between. The DNA for the CDR3 is TGCGCCAGCAGCTTGGCCACGGTCTACGAGCAGTACTTC. Amino acid sequence: CASSLATVYEQYF.

J is TRBJ2-5 and V is TRBV11-2, with a possible D match to TRBD2 (6 bases). Germline V lookup: CDR1 SGHAT, CDR2 FQNNGV. The CDR3 spans 14 residues. V dropped 6 bases and J dropped 5 bases, with 16 bases sitting between them. CDR3 DNA: TGTGCCAGCAGACGCATTGGGCGGGGTGAGACCCAGTACTTC. It encodes CASRRIGRGETQYF. The full variable domain, in which reference TRBV11-2 and TRBJ2-5 provide the parts outside the CDR3, is EAGVAQSPRYKIIEKRQSVAFWCNPISGHATLYWYQQILGQGPKLLIQFQNNGVVDDSQLPKDRFSAERLKGVDSTLKIQPAKLEDSAVYLCASRRIGRGETQYFGPGTRLLVL.

V is TRBV29-1 and J is TRBJ2-3; D may match TRBD1 or TRBD2 (5 bases each). The V and J ends lost 2 bases and 4 bases respectively, with 16 bases between them. CDR3 length: 15 residues. The germline CDR1 and CDR2 sequences are SQVTM and ANQGSEA. The CDR3 here is CSVESLRGIADTQYF. CDR3 nucleotides: TGCAGCGTTGAAAGTTTGAGGGGCATCGCAGATACGCAGTATTTT.

This clonotype appeared many times. This chain uses TRBV5-6 with TRBJ2-3, with 10 bases identical to TRBD1. The V gene end was trimmed by 7 bases and the J gene end by 2 bases; junction bases not matched to a gene: 10. This CDR3 is built from 16 residues. Per germline, CDR1 SGHDT and CDR2 YYEEEE. CDR3 in DNA: TGTGCCAGCGACAAGACAGGGGGCGTACTCACAGATACGCAGTATTTT. Encoded protein: CASDKTGGVLTDTQYF.

The chain links TRBV27 to TRBJ2-2; D assignment may be TRBD1 or TRBD2 (7 bases each). The ends were cut back, 2 bases at V and 8 bases at J, with 24 bases in the middle. CDR1 is MNHEY, CDR2 SMNVEV, per germline (reference sequence). The CDR3 length is 18 residues. The CDR3 sequence: CASSLAGVGQPIQGELFF. The CDR3 DNA sequence: TGTGCCAGCAGTTTAGCGGGAGTGGGACAGCCTATTCAGGGGGAGCTGTTTTTT.